One sample yielded the 9 T cell receptor beta chains listed below, sequenced in a study of shared clonotypes between healthy human individuals. Profiled with immunoSEQ multiplex PCR; TCRdb holds only in-frame clones, not every one. This sample has some 630,000 clones, with around 72% found just once. Sequenced input: memory CD4+ T cells sorted from blood. As for subset: CD45RA-negative fraction. The receptors here all came from a woman in her 30s in good health.

This chain joins TRBV25-1 and TRBJ2-3; the D gene is possibly TRBD2 (6 bases). V was trimmed by 8 bases and J by 4 bases, leaving 13 bases between them. The CDR3 spans 13 residues. Germline CDR1 MGHDK, CDR2 SYGVNS. CDR3 amino acids: CASGRGGSDTQYF. CDR3 bases: TGTGCCAGCGGGCGGGGCGGTTCAGATACGCAGTATTTT.

The rearrangement uses TRBV18 and TRBJ2-2; 9 nucleotides agree with TRBD2. The V and J ends lost 2 bases and 4 bases, in that order; junction bases with no gene match: 8. Per the germline V gene, CDR1 is KGHSH and CDR2 is LQKENI. The CDR3 runs 17 residues. In DNA, the CDR3 is TGTGCCAGCTCACCAAGGGGCGGGAGGGCCGTCACCGGGGAGCTGTTTTTT. Amino acids: CASSPRGGRAVTGELFF.

The chain carries TRBV2 and TRBJ1-1; TRBD1 agrees at 9 bases. Unmatched junction bases numbered 10, after V lost 5 bases and J lost 6 bases. This CDR3 region has 15 residues. CDR1 and CDR2 from the germline V gene are SNHLY and FYNNEI. The CDR3: CASSPFDRGVSEAFF. In DNA, the CDR3 is TGTGCCAGCAGTCCCTTTGACAGGGGGGTTTCTGAAGCTTTCTTT.

The genes are TRBV4-2 and TRBJ1-1, with unresolved D. The germline V gene has CDR1 LGHNA and CDR2 YNFKEQ. V was cut by 4 bases and J by 0 bases, with 15 bases left in between. The CDR3 has 16 amino acids. CDR3 loop: CASSRAEGGVNTEAFF. The CDR3 DNA follows: TGTGCCAGCAGCCGGGCAGAGGGAGGAGTGAACACTGAAGCTTTCTTT.

This CDR3 is CASSDGQGAIEQYF. DNA of the CDR3: TGTGCCAGCAGTGACGGACAGGGGGCAATCGAGCAGTACTTC. The rearrangement joins TRBV25-1 to TRBJ2-5; 11 bases are shared with TRBD1. The J call may be in error: the DNA end matches TRBJ2-7 better. The CDR3 has 14 amino acids. In germline, CDR1 is MGHDK, CDR2 SYGVNS.

This sequence joins TRBV18 and TRBJ1-3; tentatively, D is TRBD1 (5 bases). This CDR3 has 16 residues. Germline CDR1 KGHSH, CDR2 LQKENI. The V end was cut by 6 bases, the J end by 2 bases, with 17 bases between. This chain's CDR3 is CASSPRVEQTGNTIYF. The CDR3 nucleotides read TGTGCCAGCTCGCCCAGGGTGGAGCAGACTGGAAACACCATATATTTT.

The gene calls are TRBV7-2 and TRBJ2-7, with D perhaps matching TRBD1 (6 bases). Trimming removed 5 bases at V and 3 bases at J, with 17 bases between. This CDR3 is built from 15 residues. Germline V gene sequence: CDR1 SGHTA, CDR2 FQGNSA. The CDR3 nucleotides are TGTGCCAGCAGCCCGAAGACAGGATCCCTCTACGAGCAGTACTTC. This gives the protein CASSPKTGSLYEQYF. The whole variable domain, remainder taken from reference TRBV7-2 and TRBJ2-7, is GAGVSQSPSNKVTEKGKDVELRCDPISGHTALYWYRQSLGQGLEFLIYFQGNSAPDKSGLPSDRFSAERTGGSVSTLTIQRTQQEDSAVYLCASSPKTGSLYEQYFGPGTRLTVT.

The gene calls are TRBV7-9 and TRBJ2-5; TRBD2 matches 13 bases. The CDR3 length is 16 residues. V was pared by 5 bases and J by 4 bases, with 7 bases of the junction left unmatched. The V gene's germline CDR1 is SEHNR and CDR2 FQNEAQ (reference sequence). This CDR3 is CASSPGLAGSSETQYF. The CDR3 nucleotides read TGTGCCAGCAGCCCGGGACTAGCGGGATCTTCAGAGACCCAGTACTTC.

This clone was seen more than once but under ten times. CDR3 sequence (DNA): TGTGCCAGCCGCCCCTGGGCGGGAGAGGGCACAGATACGCAGTATTTT. This sequence encodes CASRPWAGEGTDTQYF. V is TRBV7-2 and J is TRBJ2-3; 7 nucleotides line up with TRBD2. V lost 8 bases, J lost 1 base, and 12 bases stayed unmatched. Germline CDR1 reads SGHTA; CDR2 reads FQGNSA. The CDR3 contains 16 residues.